These T cell receptor beta chains were read from a single sample in a study of CD4 T cells in relation to SARS-CoV-2 and coronaviruses. The assay was immunoSEQ multiplex PCR, and TCRdb's table has in-frame clones only and misses some. The repertoire consists of around 20,000 clones, with less than 70% occurring once and the leading ten covering around 17%. Antigens for these TCRs are unknown. Sequencing was carried out using CD4+ T cells from PBMCs, cultured in vitro. These receptors were taken from a human donor in good health. CDR3s include the opening cysteine and the closing phenylalanine or tryptophan. The order of the fields is D gene, clone size, V gene, J gene, CDR3 protein, CDR3 DNA. The D gene is left open where the match is weak. Part of the rows lack a size; the others show once, few, many or a class for expanded clones.

.	.	TRBV4-2	TRBJ2-1	CASGSTVRRGNEQFF	TGTGCCAGCGGCTCGACAGTGAGGAGAGGCAATGAGCAGTTCTTC
.	few	TRBV2	TRBJ1-2	CASSEAQANYGYTF	TGTGCCAGCAGTGAGGCGCAGGCTAACTATGGCTACACCTTC
.	few	TRBV6-1	TRBJ2-7	CASSGTTGEQYF	TGTGCCAGCAGTGGCACAACCGGCGAGCAGTACTTC
TRBD2	.	TRBV11-3	TRBJ2-5	CASSHGTSGGEETQYF	TGTGCCAGCAGCCATGGGACTAGCGGGGGGGAAGAGACCCAGTACTTC
.	once	TRBV29-1	TRBJ2-2	CSVEDPRLPGELFF	TGCAGCGTTGAAGATCCCAGACTCCCCGGGGAGCTGTTTTTT
.	.	TRBV25-1	TRBJ2-3	CASSSSDTQYF	TGTGCCAGCAGTTCGTCCGATACGCAGTATTTT
.	.	TRBV19	TRBJ1-2	CASSIAQGLNYGYTF	TGTGCCAGTAGTATAGCACAAGGGTTGAACTATGGCTACACCTTC
.	.	TRBV4-3	TRBJ2-3	CASSQDPRDTQYF	TGCGCCAGCAGCCAAGATCCTCGAGATACGCAGTATTTT
TRBD1	.	TRBV18	TRBJ2-2	CASPRTVDRGTGELFF	TGTGCCAGCCCCCGGACCGTGGACAGGGGAACCGGGGAGCTGTTTTTT
.	.	TRBV6-5	TRBJ2-5	CASTPGVAGQETQYF	TGTGCCAGCACCCCGGGAGTGGCTGGGCAAGAGACCCAGTACTTC
.	.	TRBV3-1/TRBV3-2	TRBJ2-5	CASSQLPRGLRRETQYF	TGTGCCAGCAGCCAACTTCCCCGGGGGCTACGCCGGGAGACCCAGTACTTC
.	.	TRBV4-2	TRBJ1-5	CASSPGHLAGNQPQHF	TGTGCCAGCAGCCCGGGACACCTGGCGGGTAATCAGCCCCAGCATTTT
TRBD1	.	TRBV11-2	TRBJ1-6	CASSSQGQGTTNSPLHF	TGTGCCAGCAGCTCCCAGGGACAGGGGACTACGAATTCACCCCTCCACTTT
TRBD2	.	TRBV4-1	TRBJ2-5	CASSQGQGLAAMIQYF	TGCGCCAGCAGCCAAGGTCAGGGACTAGCGGCCATGATCCAGTACTTC
.	few	TRBV7-2	TRBJ1-3	CASSSSQGRNTIYF	TGTGCCAGCAGCTCGTCTCAGGGGAGGAACACCATATATTTT
TRBD1	once	TRBV7-2	TRBJ2-5	CASSSGTGRRSQYF	TGTGCCAGCAGCTCCGGGACAGGGCGGAGGTCCCAGTACTTC
.	few	TRBV4-1	TRBJ1-5	CASSQGRSNQPQHF	TGCGCCAGCAGCCAAGGCAGGAGCAATCAGCCCCAGCATTTT
TRBD1	.	TRBV5-6	TRBJ2-1	CASSLETGGAGEQFF	TGTGCCAGCAGCTTGGAGACAGGGGGCGCGGGTGAGCAGTTCTTC
TRBD1	.	TRBV2	TRBJ2-7	CASSGRGQGSEQYF	TGTGCCAGCAGTGGACGAGGACAGGGAAGCGAGCAGTACTTC
.	.	TRBV11-2	TRBJ1-1	CASSWRDRTEAFF	TGTGCCAGCAGCTGGAGGGACCGCACTGAAGCTTTCTTT
.	.	TRBV7-2	TRBJ2-5	CASSRVAAGQETQYF	TGTGCCAGCAGCCGTGTAGCGGCTGGCCAAGAGACCCAGTACTTC
TRBD1	.	TRBV7-9	TRBJ2-7	CASSLFPDRGYEQYF	TGTGCCAGCAGCTTATTTCCGGACAGGGGCTACGAGCAGTACTTC
TRBD1	few	TRBV29-1	TRBJ1-2	CSVSGTDWTGGYTF	TGCAGCGTTTCCGGGACAGATTGGACGGGAGGCTACACCTTC
TRBD1	.	TRBV30	TRBJ1-2	CAWSVGRGIYGYTF	TGTGCCTGGAGTGTAGGCAGGGGGATCTATGGCTACACCTTC
TRBD1	.	TRBV12-5	TRBJ1-1	CASGPTGRNTEAFF	TGTGCTAGTGGGCCGACAGGGAGGAACACTGAAGCTTTCTTT
TRBD1	.	TRBV4-2	TRBJ2-4	CASSQAGGAGNIQYF	TGTGCCAGCAGCCAAGCAGGGGGAGCTGGAAACATTCAGTACTTC
TRBD1	.	TRBV6-2/TRBV6-3	TRBJ1-5	CASSSGQVPEPQHF	TGTGCCAGCAGTTCCGGACAGGTCCCCGAGCCCCAGCATTTT